Given below is one T cell receptor (beta chain) in context. The antigen is unknown. The data originate from a study of CD8 T cells in ankylosing spondylitis. Study-level results: Disease-linked clones bore a CD8+ phenotype, appearing relatively rarely in peripheral blood. It appeared that ankylosing spondylitis blood was characterized by a TCR beta motif of several highly homologous variants.

The CDR3 is 15 amino acids. With 3 bases clipped from V and 6 bases from J, the junction kept 9 bases outside the gene matches. Looked up from germline, CDR1 is SGHVS and CDR2 is FQNEAQ. As the method for making TCR beta libraries, quantitative 5'-RACE with molecular barcodes was used. Each CDR3 protein is one row after TCRdb ran MiXCR on the 5' RACE reads. The table has about 39,000 distinct CDR3 sequences, about 9.4% seen once. V gene TRBV7-8 combines with J gene TRBJ2-7; 9 nucleotides match TRBD1. The sequencing sample was made of blood, either unsorted or a sorted T cell fraction (not recorded which). This TCR came from a male donor with ankylosing spondylitis or in good health (not recorded which). For the CDR3, the DNA is TGTGCCAGCAGCTTTGGACAGGGGCTGGGCTCCGAGCAGTACTTC. This codes for CASSFGQGLGSEQYF.